This T cell receptor beta chain was identified in a study of cytomegalovirus exposure and HLA in healthy donors. Study information: Earlier, almost 120 million unique TCR beta sequences were recovered from some 200 million T cells by an analysis. There were approximately 85 million unique TCRs (from HLA-typed donors) in an early data release. The study, taken as a whole, reports: A later analysis linked a missense DCLRE1C variant to TCR beta V- and J-gene trimming. A later analysis linked about 17,000 TCR beta sequences to HLA alleles at 0.05 false discovery rate.

Researchers ran the PCR with 60 Vbeta and 13 Jbeta primers. TCRdb keeps only in-frame clones here, not all; method: immunoSEQ multiplex PCR. Among 180,000 or so clones listed, 9.5% were seen once. Only a few counts were recorded for this clone. What it binds is not known. CDR3 length equals 14 residues. Trimming removed 5 bases from V and 2 bases from J; junction bases left unmatched: 5. The V gene's germline CDR1 is MNHEY and CDR2 SVGAGI. The rearrangement joins TRBV6-5 to TRBJ2-7, with 8 bases aligning to TRBD1. The sample taken for sequencing was PBMCs. The TCR comes from a woman aged 25 to 39 in good health and CMV-seropositive. CDR3 sequence: CASSAGQGAYEQYF. CDR3 in DNA: TGTGCCAGCAGTGCCGGACAGGGCGCCTACGAGCAGTACTTC.